The rows below give T cell receptor beta chains drawn from one sample of a study of blood T cells in healthy people across ages. TCRdb called the 5' RACE reads again in MiXCR, with one record for every CDR3 protein. The sample yields approximately 2,000,000 distinct CDR3 sequences, 30% to 40% seen once. Sequenced sample: blood. Receptor source: a human donor in good health. The CDR3 runs from the conserved cysteine through the conserved F or W. A D gene is named only where the DNA matches it firmly. Clone size is shown for a subset of rows, as once, few, many or a class of expanded clone.

J gene,V gene,D gene,clone size,CDR3 DNA,CDR3 protein
TRBJ2-5,TRBV3-1,NA,many,TGTGCCAGCAGCCAACTGGAGACCCAGTACTTC,CASSQLETQYF
TRBJ2-3,TRBV20-1,TRBD2,few,TGCAGTGTCCCGGGACTAACCACAGATACGCAGTATTTT,CSVPGLTTDTQYF
TRBJ1-6,TRBV4-2,NA,few,TGTGCCAGCAGCCAAGTCCCAGGGATTAATTCACCCCTCCACTTT,CASSQVPGINSPLHF
TRBJ2-1,TRBV7-2,NA,NA,TGTGCCAGCAGCTTAAGGAGAAACTCCTGCAATGAGCAGTTCTTC,CASSLRRNSCNEQFF
TRBJ2-7,TRBV18,NA,few,TGTGCCAGCTCACCTAACATAGCAGGGAGTTCCTACGAGCAGTACTTC,CASSPNIAGSSYEQYF
TRBJ1-2,TRBV4-1,TRBD1,NA,TGCGCCAGCAGCCAATACCTTCAGGGGGCCAACTATGGCTACACCTTC,CASSQYLQGANYGYTF
TRBJ2-3,TRBV6-5,TRBD1,NA,TGTGCCAGCAGTTACCGACAGGGTATTACAGATACGCGGTATTTT,CASSYRQGITDTRYF
TRBJ2-7,TRBV7-9,NA,NA,TGTGCCAGCAGCTCCCGCCGGGAAAACTACGAGCAGTACTTC,CASSSRRENYEQYF
TRBJ2-7,TRBV4-2,TRBD2,NA,TGTGCCAGCAGCCAAGAGCTTAGCGGGGGGACGACCTACGAGCAGTACTTC,CASSQELSGGTTYEQYF
TRBJ2-7,TRBV6-6,TRBD1,few,TGTGCCAGCAGTTACGCCTCCGGGACAGGCCCCTACGAGCAGTACTTC,CASSYASGTGPYEQYF
TRBJ2-5,TRBV20-1,NA,NA,TGCAGTGCTACCCTCACCGGGGGGCGGGGGCCCCAAGAGACCCAGTACTTC,CSATLTGGRGPQETQYF
TRBJ1-2,TRBV5-1,NA,few,TGCGCCAGCAGCTTGGTAGGGGGTTCCTATGGCTACACCTTC,CASSLVGGSYGYTF
TRBJ2-4,TRBV5-1,TRBD2,NA,TGCGCCAGCAGCCATGGACTAGCGGGAGTTAAAAACATTCAGTACTTC,CASSHGLAGVKNIQYF
TRBJ2-7,TRBV10-3,NA,few,TGTGCCATTGGACAGATAGACGAGCAGTACTTC,CAIGQIDEQYF
TRBJ1-1,TRBV4-3,TRBD1,few,TGCGCCAGCAGCCATCTAGGACAGGTGAACACTGAAGCTTTCTTT,CASSHLGQVNTEAFF